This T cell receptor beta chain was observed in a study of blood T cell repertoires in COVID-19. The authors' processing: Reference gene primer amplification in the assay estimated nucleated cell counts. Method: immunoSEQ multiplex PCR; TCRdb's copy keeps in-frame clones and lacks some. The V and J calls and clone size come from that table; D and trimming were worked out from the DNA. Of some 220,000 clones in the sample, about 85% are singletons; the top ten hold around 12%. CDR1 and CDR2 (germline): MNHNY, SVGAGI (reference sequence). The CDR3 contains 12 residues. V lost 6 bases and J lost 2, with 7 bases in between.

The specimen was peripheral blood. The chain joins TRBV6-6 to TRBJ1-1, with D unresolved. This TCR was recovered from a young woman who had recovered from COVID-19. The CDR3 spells CASSALNTEAFF. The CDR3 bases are TGTGCCAGCAGCGCGCTCAACACTGAAGCTTTCTTT.